The 30 T cell receptor beta chains presented below share a single source sample, sequenced in a study of PD-1 blockade in classical Hodgkin lymphoma. Indicated time point: cycle 4 day 1 (C4D1), after about 6 weeks of nivolumab. All patients relapsed after autologous stem cell transplantation, and brentuximab vedotin exposure varied. TCRdb's copy holds only in-frame clones and misses some; the assay was immunoSEQ multiplex PCR. Among 50,000 or so clones listed, approximately 86% were seen once. Sample: peripheral blood mononuclear cells (PBMCs), taken before the fourth cycle of nivolumab. The source is a human donor with classical Hodgkin lymphoma.

The chain uses TRBV6-4 and TRBJ2-7; no reliable D call. Trimming removed 3 bases at V and 5 bases at J, with 11 bases between. The CDR3 is made up of 13 amino acids. The germline V gene encodes CDR1 MRHNA and CDR2 SNTAGT. The CDR3 spells CASSEEHGHEQYF. The CDR3 bases are TGTGCCAGCAGTGAGGAACACGGCCACGAGCAGTACTTC.

The genes are TRBV27 and TRBJ2-1; TRBD2 agrees at 9 bases. Trimming took 5 bases from V and 8 from J; bases not matched to a gene: 22. CDR3 length: 19 amino acids. Germline V gene data show CDR1 as MNHEY and CDR2 as SMNVEV (reference sequence). The CDR3 sequence is CASSPSSRAGGPKGDEQFF. As DNA, the CDR3 is TGTGCCAGCAGTCCCTCGTCGCGGGCGGGAGGGCCTAAAGGGGATGAGCAGTTCTTC.

The genes are TRBV7-9 and TRBJ1-1; 10 bases agree with TRBD1. V was clipped by 5 bases and J by 6 bases; unmatched bases: 6. The CDR3 consists of 14 residues. The germline V gene encodes CDR1 SEHNR and CDR2 FQNEAQ (reference sequence). CDR3 protein: CASSLGTGVSEAFF. DNA for the CDR3: TGTGCCAGCAGCCTAGGGACAGGGGTCTCTGAAGCTTTCTTT.

This chain connects TRBV7-6 to TRBJ1-5, with D unresolved. Germline V gene sequence: CDR1 SGHVS, CDR2 FNYEAQ. The CDR3 is 14 residues long. The germline V and J ends were trimmed by 5 bases and 4 bases, with 12 bases remaining between them. CDR3 nucleotides: TGTGCCAGCAGCGGTCTAGGCCCAAATCAGCCCCAGCATTTT. As protein: CASSGLGPNQPQHF.

The J gene is TRBJ1-2, the V gene TRBV9; unclear D gene. Germline CDR1 is SGDLS and CDR2 is YYNGEE. This CDR3 comprises 15 residues. Trimming stripped 3 bases from V and 4 bases from J, with 16 bases between. This CDR3 reads CASSAQLSISYGYTF. CDR3 sequence (DNA): TGTGCCAGCAGCGCCCAGTTGTCGATCAGCTATGGCTACACCTTC.

The CDR3: CASSFSGRYEQYF. The CDR3 region has the DNA TGCGCCAGCAGCTTTAGCGGGAGGTACGAGCAGTACTTC. The chain employs TRBV5-1 and TRBJ2-7; 10 bases line up with TRBD2. Germline lookup yields CDR1 SGHRS and CDR2 YFSETQ. J was trimmed by 4 bases and V by 2 bases; bases with no gene match: 0. CDR3 length equals 13 residues.

There are a few counts of this clone. The chain couples TRBV7-9 to TRBJ1-2; D perhaps matches TRBD1 (5 bases). Per the germline V gene, CDR1 is SEHNR and CDR2 is FQNEAQ (reference sequence). V shed 2 bases and J shed 6 bases, with 22 bases lying between them. This CDR3 comprises 17 residues. CDR3 in amino acids: CASSLPPGRGPLDGYTF. Here the CDR3 DNA reads TGTGCCAGCAGCTTACCCCCTGGGCGGGGACCGTTAGATGGCTACACCTTC.

The CDR3 DNA is TGCAGCGTTGTTTTGCGGGGAAGCACAGATACGCAGTATTTT. Amino acid sequence: CSVVLRGSTDTQYF. The chain joins TRBV29-1 to TRBJ2-3, with a tentative D call TRBD2 (6 bases). V was trimmed by 4 bases and J by 0 bases, leaving 11 bases between them. The germline CDR1 and CDR2 sequences are SQVTM and ANQGSEA. The CDR3 contains 14 residues.

The chain employs TRBV19 and TRBJ1-3; 8 bases map to TRBD1. This CDR3 contains 14 residues. Trimming at V came to 7 bases and at J to 2 bases, leaving 4 bases not matched to a gene. Germline CDR1 and CDR2: LNHDA and SQIVND (reference sequence). This CDR3 reads CASKDRGPGNTIYF. In DNA form, the CDR3 reads TGTGCCAGTAAAGACAGGGGACCTGGAAACACCATATATTTT.

The rearrangement links TRBV11-2 to TRBJ1-4; unclear D gene. The CDR3 extends over 15 amino acids. Per germline, CDR1 SGHAT and CDR2 FQNNGV. Trimming cost V 1 base and J 0 bases, with 6 bases left between them. This CDR3 is CASSLAPATNEKLFF. CDR3 sequence (DNA): TGTGCCAGCAGCTTAGCTCCAGCAACTAATGAAAAACTGTTTTTT.

The rearrangement links TRBV9 to TRBJ1-3, with TRBD1 as a possible D gene (6 bases). From germline, CDR1 is SGDLS and CDR2 YYNGEE. CDR3 length equals 15 residues. The V end was cut by 0 bases, the J end by 8 bases, with 15 bases between. The CDR3 bases are TGTGCCAGCAGCGTAGTAGGAGAAGACAGGCACACCATATATTTT. Translation: CASSVVGEDRHTIYF. The whole variable domain, remainder taken from reference TRBV9 and TRBJ1-3, is DSGVTQTPKHLITATGQRVTLRCSPRSGDLSVYWYQQSLDQGLQFLIQYYNGEERAKGNILERFSAQQFPDLHSELNLSSLELGDSALYFCASSVVGEDRHTIYFGEGSWLTVV.

The chain employs TRBV10-3 and TRBJ2-3, with D uncertain. The length of the CDR3 is 14 residues. Germline V gene sequence: CDR1 ENHRY, CDR2 SYGVKD. Deletions cut 4 bases from V and 5 bases from J, with 13 bases between. Here the CDR3 DNA reads TGTGCCATCAGTGGGACGCGTAACCAAGATACGCAGTATTTT. Its translation is CAISGTRNQDTQYF.

The chain employs TRBV19 and TRBJ2-5; 9 nucleotides match TRBD1. The CDR3 consists of 14 residues. Germline lookup yields CDR1 LNHDA and CDR2 SQIVND (reference sequence). Trimming removed 4 bases from V and 5 bases from J; junction bases left unmatched: 5. CDR3 coding DNA: TGTGCCAGTAGTACTACAGGGGGCGCGGAGACCCAGTACTTC. It is translated as CASSTTGGAETQYF. Full variable domain (missing parts from reference TRBV19 and TRBJ2-5): DGGITQSPKYLFRKEGQNVTLSCEQNLNHDAMYWYRQDPGQGLRLIYYSQIVNDFQKGDIAEGYSVSREKKESFPLTVTSAQKNPTAFYLCASSTTGGAETQYFGPGTRLLVL.

The rearrangement links TRBV5-1 to TRBJ2-3; D may be TRBD1 (6 bases). CDR1 and CDR2 from the germline V gene are SGHRS and YFSETQ. Trimming removed 0 bases at V and 1 base at J, with 9 bases between. This CDR3 is built from 15 residues. In nucleotides, the CDR3 is TGCGCCAGCAGCTTGGGGCCAGGGGGCACAGATACGCAGTATTTT. Protein: CASSLGPGGTDTQYF.

This CDR3 reads CASSRGTSGMNNEQFF. CDR3 in DNA: TGTGCCAGCAGCCGAGGGACTAGCGGGATGAACAATGAGCAGTTCTTC. V gene TRBV7-9 combines with J gene TRBJ2-1, with 13 bases identical to TRBD2. Germline CDR1 reads SEHNR; CDR2 reads FQNEAQ (reference sequence). After removal of 5 bases from V and 5 bases from J, the junction contained 6 bases not matched to a gene. The CDR3 consists of 16 residues.

The chain carries TRBV15 and TRBJ2-5, with 9 bases identical to TRBD1. The CDR3 has 17 amino acids. With 4 bases clipped from V and 2 bases from J, the junction kept 11 bases outside the gene matches. CDR1 is LNHNV and CDR2 is YYDKDF in the germline V gene (reference sequence). The CDR3 coding sequence is TGTGCCACCAGCAACAAGGGGACAGGGAGTTATCAAGAGACCCAGTACTTC. It yields the protein CATSNKGTGSYQETQYF.

The chain recombines TRBV9 with TRBJ2-1, with a weak D call TRBD2 (6 bases). With 4 bases removed from V and 6 bases from J, the gap between germline ends came to 11 bases. The length of the CDR3 is 13 residues. CDR1 and CDR2 from the germline V gene are SGDLS and YYNGEE. The CDR3: CASSLGLINEQFF. The CDR3 DNA reads TGTGCCAGCAGCTTGGGACTCATCAATGAGCAGTTCTTC.

This clone was picked up a small number of times. The chain employs TRBV6-4 and TRBJ2-4, with a possible D match to TRBD1 (5 bases). The V gene's germline CDR1 is MRHNA and CDR2 SNTAGT. This CDR3 spans 15 amino acids. With 3 bases removed from V and 2 bases from J, the gap between germline ends came to 11 bases. The CDR3 bases are TGTGCCAGCAGTGAGCAGGGTAGATCCAAAAACATTCAGTACTTC. This translates into CASSEQGRSKNIQYF.

The V gene is TRBV28, the J gene TRBJ2-1, with D unclear. This CDR3 is 15 amino acids long. Trimming took 1 base from V and 9 from J, leaving 16 bases between them. Germline CDR1 and CDR2: MDHEN and SYDVKM. CDR3 residues: CASSLYQRSQSEQFF. The DNA for the CDR3 is TGTGCCAGCAGTTTATACCAGAGGAGCCAGAGTGAGCAGTTCTTC. Complete variable domain (other parts from reference TRBV28 and TRBJ2-1): DVKVTQSSRYLVKRTGEKVFLECVQDMDHENMFWYRQDPGLGLRLIYFSYDVKMKEKGDIPEGYSVSREKKERFSLILESASTNQTSMYLCASSLYQRSQSEQFFGPGTRLTVL.

The rearrangement links TRBV4-3 to TRBJ2-3; D unclear. V dropped 0 bases and J dropped 10 bases, with 29 bases sitting between them. There are 19 residues in the CDR3. CDR1 is LGHNA, CDR2 YSLEER, per germline. The CDR3 region is CASSQDGPGGTPYRVAQYF. CDR3 nucleotide sequence: TGCGCCAGCAGCCAAGATGGTCCAGGTGGTACCCCCTATCGGGTGGCGCAGTATTTT.

CDR3 sequence (DNA): TGTGCCAGCAGTTTGGACGGGACTAGACCCAATGAGCAGTTCTTC. This codes for CASSLDGTRPNEQFF. The rearrangement uses TRBV2 and TRBJ2-1, with TRBD2 matching 8 bases. Germline-derived CDR1 and CDR2 are SNHLY and FYNNEI. V trimming: 5 bases; J trimming: 6 bases; junction bases outside the gene matches: 9. The CDR3 is 15 residues long.

The chain uses TRBV6-4 and TRBJ2-3, with a weak D call TRBD2 (5 bases). The CDR3 sequence is 15 residues long. V lost 3 bases and J 0 bases, leaving 10 bases between the germline ends. CDR1 and CDR2 from the germline V gene are MRHNA and SNTAGT. The CDR3 DNA reads as TGTGCCAGCAGTGAGTCCGGGGATAGCACAGATACGCAGTATTTT. This codes for CASSESGDSTDTQYF.

The chain employs TRBV7-2 and TRBJ2-2; 12 nucleotides line up with TRBD2. V shed 5 bases and J 4 bases; nucleotides not matched to a gene: 5. The germline gives CDR1 SGHTA, CDR2 FQGNSA. CDR3 length: 16 amino acids. For the CDR3, the DNA is TGTGCCAGCAGCCTAGGACTAGCGGGAACCACCGGGGAGCTGTTTTTT. It translates to CASSLGLAGTTGELFF. Looking up the rest from reference TRBV7-2 and TRBJ2-2 gives the full variable domain: GAGVSQSPSNKVTEKGKDVELRCDPISGHTALYWYRQSLGQGLEFLIYFQGNSAPDKSGLPSDRFSAERTGGSVSTLTIQRTQQEDSAVYLCASSLGLAGTTGELFFGEGSRLTVL.

The gene calls are TRBV12-5 and TRBJ2-3; TRBD2 agrees at 9 bases. In germline, CDR1 is LGHNT, CDR2 FRNRAP. The CDR3 has 14 residues. V lost 8 bases and J lost 4; bases outside the gene matches: 7. The CDR3 region is CASMRGGASDTQYF. The DNA of the CDR3 is TGTGCTAGTATGCGCGGGGGGGCGTCAGATACGCAGTATTTT. The variable domain in full, with the rest retrieved from reference TRBV12-5 and TRBJ2-3, is DARVTQTPRHKVTEMGQEVTMRCQPILGHNTVFWYRQTMMQGLELLAYFRNRAPLDDSGMPKDRFSAEMPDATLATLKIQPSEPRDSAVYFCASMRGGASDTQYFGPGTRLTVL.

This rearrangement joins TRBV5-1 to TRBJ2-1; 7 bases match TRBD2. Losses at the gene ends were 1 base for V and 3 bases for J; bases not matched to a gene: 7. In germline, CDR1 is SGHRS, CDR2 YFSETQ. The CDR3 contains 16 residues. DNA of the CDR3: TGCGCCAGCAGCTTGAATTCTGGCGGGGGCTACAATGAGCAGTTCTTC. The encoded protein is CASSLNSGGGYNEQFF.

This clone was picked up a small number of times. This rearrangement joins TRBV2 to TRBJ2-5; TRBD2 matches 12 bases. Germline V lookup: CDR1 SNHLY, CDR2 FYNNEI. This CDR3 has 15 amino acids. The junction had 1 base not matched to a gene; V was cut back by 1 base and J by 4 bases. The CDR3 coding sequence is TGTGCCAGCAGTGAAGAACTAGCGGGAGGAGAGACCCAGTACTTC. Translating gives CASSEELAGGETQYF.

This chain joins TRBV19 and TRBJ1-2, with D maybe TRBD1 (6 bases). CDR1 and CDR2 from the germline V gene are LNHDA and SQIVND (reference sequence). This CDR3 is 14 amino acids long. V was pared by 5 bases and J by 4 bases, with 14 bases between. This chain's CDR3 is CASSPGTYSYGYTF. The CDR3 DNA sequence: TGTGCCAGTAGTCCAGGGACATACTCCTATGGCTACACCTTC.

V gene TRBV5-1 combines with J gene TRBJ2-3; TRBD2 aligns across 12 bases. In germline, CDR1 is SGHRS, CDR2 YFSETQ. The V and J ends lost 6 bases and 4 bases, in that order; junction bases with no gene match: 3. The length of the CDR3 is 14 residues. The CDR3 sequence: CASTLAGGADTQYF. CDR3 DNA sequence: TGCGCCAGCACCCTAGCGGGAGGGGCAGATACGCAGTATTTT.

The DNA for the CDR3 is TGTGCCAGCAGGGACATTCGCTCGGGGTATGGCTACACCTTC. This encodes CASRDIRSGYGYTF. The rearrangement uses TRBV27 and TRBJ1-2; a possible D gene is TRBD1 (5 bases). Germline CDR1 and CDR2: MNHEY and SMNVEV (reference sequence). The CDR3 runs 14 residues. V lost 6 bases and J lost 5, with 16 bases in between.

The CDR3 region is CASSVLVHLGNQPQHF. The DNA of the CDR3 is TGTGCCAGCAGCGTGCTGGTCCATCTTGGCAATCAGCCCCAGCATTTT. The chain has TRBV9 and TRBJ1-5; D unclear. Germline loops: CDR1 SGDLS, CDR2 YYNGEE. CDR3 length: 16 amino acids. The ends were cut back, 2 bases at V and 2 bases at J, with 14 bases in the middle.